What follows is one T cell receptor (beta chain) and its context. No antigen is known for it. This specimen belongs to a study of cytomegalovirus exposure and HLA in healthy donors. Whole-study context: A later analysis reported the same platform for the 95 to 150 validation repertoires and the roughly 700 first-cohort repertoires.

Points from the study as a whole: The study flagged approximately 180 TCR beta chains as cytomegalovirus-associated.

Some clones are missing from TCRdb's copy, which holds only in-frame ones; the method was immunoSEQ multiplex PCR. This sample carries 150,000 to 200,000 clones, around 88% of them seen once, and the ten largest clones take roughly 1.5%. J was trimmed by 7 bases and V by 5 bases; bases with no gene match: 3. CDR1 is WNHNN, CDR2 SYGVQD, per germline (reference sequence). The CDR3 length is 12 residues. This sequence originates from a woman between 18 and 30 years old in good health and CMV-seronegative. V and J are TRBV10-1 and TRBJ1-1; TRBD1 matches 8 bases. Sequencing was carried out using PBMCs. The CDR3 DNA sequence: TGCGCCAGCAGTAGGGACAGGCTTGAAGCTTTCTTT. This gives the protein CASSRDRLEAFF.